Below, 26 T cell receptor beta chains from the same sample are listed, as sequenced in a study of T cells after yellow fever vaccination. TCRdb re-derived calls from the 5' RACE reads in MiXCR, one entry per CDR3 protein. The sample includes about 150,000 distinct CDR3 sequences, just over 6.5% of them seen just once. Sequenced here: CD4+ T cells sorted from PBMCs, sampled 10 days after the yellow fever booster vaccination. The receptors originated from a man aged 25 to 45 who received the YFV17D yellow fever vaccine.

The CDR3 sequence is CASSLGPIGNQPQHF. CDR3 sequence (DNA): TGTGCCAGCAGCTTAGGGCCGATCGGTAATCAGCCCCAGCATTTT. The J gene is TRBJ1-5, the V gene TRBV7-2; no clear D gene. Trimming removed 1 base from V and 4 bases from J, with 11 bases in between. This CDR3 has 15 amino acids. The germline CDR1 and CDR2 sequences are SGHTA and FQGNSA.

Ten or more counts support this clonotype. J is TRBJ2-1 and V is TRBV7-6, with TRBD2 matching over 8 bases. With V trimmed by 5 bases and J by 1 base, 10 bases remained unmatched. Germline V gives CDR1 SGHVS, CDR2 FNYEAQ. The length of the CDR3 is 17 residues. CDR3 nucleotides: TGTGCCAGCAGCCCTCGGGGGGGCCAAACTTCCTACAATGAGCAGTTCTTC. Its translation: CASSPRGGQTSYNEQFF.

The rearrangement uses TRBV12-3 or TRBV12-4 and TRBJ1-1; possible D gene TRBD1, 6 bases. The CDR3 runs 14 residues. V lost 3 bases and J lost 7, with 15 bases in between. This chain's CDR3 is CASSFGGQIGEAFF. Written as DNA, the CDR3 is TGTGCCAGCAGTTTCGGGGGGCAGATTGGTGAAGCTTTCTTT.

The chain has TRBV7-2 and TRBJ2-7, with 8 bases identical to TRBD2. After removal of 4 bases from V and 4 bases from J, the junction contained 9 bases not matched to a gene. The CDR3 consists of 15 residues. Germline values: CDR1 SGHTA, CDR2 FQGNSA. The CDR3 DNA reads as TGTGCCAGCAGCTCAAACCGCGGGAGGCATTACGAGCAGTACTTC. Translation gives CASSSNRGRHYEQYF. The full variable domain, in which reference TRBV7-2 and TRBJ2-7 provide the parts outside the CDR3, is GAGVSQSPSNKVTEKGKDVELRCDPISGHTALYWYRQSLGQGLEFLIYFQGNSAPDKSGLPSDRFSAERTGGSVSTLTIQRTQQEDSAVYLCASSSNRGRHYEQYFGPGTRLTVT.

Here the CDR3 DNA reads TGCGCCAGCAGCATCCAGGGGCGGCTCGGGGACGAGCAGTACTTC. It translates to CASSIQGRLGDEQYF. The chain carries TRBV4-1 and TRBJ2-7, with D possibly TRBD1 on 6 matching bases. Per the germline V gene, CDR1 is MGHRA and CDR2 is YSYEKL. The V end lost 5 bases, the J end lost 5 bases, and 19 bases lay between the germline ends. The CDR3 spans 15 residues.

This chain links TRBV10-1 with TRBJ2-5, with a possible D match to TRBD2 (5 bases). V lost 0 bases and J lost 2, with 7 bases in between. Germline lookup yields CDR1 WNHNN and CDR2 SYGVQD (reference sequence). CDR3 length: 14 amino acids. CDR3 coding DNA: TGCGCCAGCAGTGAGTCGACGGGACAAGAGACCCAGTACTTC. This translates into CASSESTGQETQYF.

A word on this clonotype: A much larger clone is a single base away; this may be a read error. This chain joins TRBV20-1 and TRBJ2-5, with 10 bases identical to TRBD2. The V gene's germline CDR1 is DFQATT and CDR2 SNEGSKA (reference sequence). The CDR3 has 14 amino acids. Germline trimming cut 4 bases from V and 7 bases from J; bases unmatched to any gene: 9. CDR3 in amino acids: CSATQLAGSVTQYF. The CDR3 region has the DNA TGCAGTGCTACCCAACTAGCGGGGAGCGTGACCCAGTACTTC.

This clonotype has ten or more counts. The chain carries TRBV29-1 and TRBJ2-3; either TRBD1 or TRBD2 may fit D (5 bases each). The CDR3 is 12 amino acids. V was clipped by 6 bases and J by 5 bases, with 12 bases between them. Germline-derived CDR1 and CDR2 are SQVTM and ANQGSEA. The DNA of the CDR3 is TGCAGCGTAGGGACCGCGGTAGATACGCAGTATTTT. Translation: CSVGTAVDTQYF.

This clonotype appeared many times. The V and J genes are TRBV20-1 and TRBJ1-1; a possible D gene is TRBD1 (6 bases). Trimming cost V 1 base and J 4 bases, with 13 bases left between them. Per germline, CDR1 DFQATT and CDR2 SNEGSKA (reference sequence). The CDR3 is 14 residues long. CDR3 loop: CSARVRRGSTEAFF. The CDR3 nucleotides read TGCAGTGCTAGAGTTAGGAGGGGGAGCACTGAAGCTTTCTTT.

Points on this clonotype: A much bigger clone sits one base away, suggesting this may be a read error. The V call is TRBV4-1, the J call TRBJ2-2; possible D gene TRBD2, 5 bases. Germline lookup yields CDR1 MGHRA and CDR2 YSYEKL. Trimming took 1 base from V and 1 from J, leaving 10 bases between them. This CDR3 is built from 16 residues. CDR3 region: CASSQARVMNTGELFF. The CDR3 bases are TGCGCCAGCAGCCAAGCGAGGGTCATGAACACCGGGGAGCTGTTTTTT.

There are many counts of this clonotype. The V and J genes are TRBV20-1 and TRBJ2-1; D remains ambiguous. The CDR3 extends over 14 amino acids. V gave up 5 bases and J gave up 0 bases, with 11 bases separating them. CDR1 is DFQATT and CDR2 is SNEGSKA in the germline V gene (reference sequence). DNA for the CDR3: TGCAGTGCTGAAGTCGAGAGCTCCTACAATGAGCAGTTCTTC. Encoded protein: CSAEVESSYNEQFF.

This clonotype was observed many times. CDR3 sequence reads: CASSISGTGVQTQYF. As DNA, the CDR3 is TGTGCCAGCAGTATCTCCGGGACAGGGGTCCAGACCCAGTACTTC. The V call is TRBV12-3 or TRBV12-4, the J call TRBJ2-5; 10 bases match TRBD1. J gave up 6 bases and V 5 bases, and 9 bases lay outside the gene matches. This CDR3 comprises 15 residues.

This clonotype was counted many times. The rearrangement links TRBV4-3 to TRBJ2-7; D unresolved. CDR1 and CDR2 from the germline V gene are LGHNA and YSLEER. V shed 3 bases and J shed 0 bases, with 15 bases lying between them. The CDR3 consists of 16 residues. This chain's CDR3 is CASSHPCQFSSYEQYF. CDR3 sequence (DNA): TGCGCCAGCAGCCACCCATGTCAGTTCAGCTCCTACGAGCAGTACTTC.

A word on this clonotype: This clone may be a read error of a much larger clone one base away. The CDR3 is CASSYARAGANLLTF. The CDR3, as DNA: TGTGCCAGCAGTTACGCGAGGGCCGGGGCCAACCTCCTGACTTTC. The chain couples TRBV6-5 to TRBJ2-6; the D call may be TRBD1 or TRBD2 (5 bases each). The CDR3 has 15 residues. CDR1 and CDR2 (germline): MNHEY, SVGAGI.

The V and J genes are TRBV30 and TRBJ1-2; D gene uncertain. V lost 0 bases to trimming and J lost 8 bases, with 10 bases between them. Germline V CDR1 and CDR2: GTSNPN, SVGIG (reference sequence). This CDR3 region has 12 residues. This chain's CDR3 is CAWSVAGPGYTF. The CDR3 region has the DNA TGTGCCTGGAGTGTTGCTGGGCCCGGCTACACCTTC.

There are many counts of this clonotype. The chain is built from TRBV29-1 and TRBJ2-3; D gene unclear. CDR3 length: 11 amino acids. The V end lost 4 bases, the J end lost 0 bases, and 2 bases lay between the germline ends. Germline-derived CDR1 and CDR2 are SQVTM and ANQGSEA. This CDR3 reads CSVASTDTQYF. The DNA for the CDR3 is TGCAGCGTTGCCAGCACAGATACGCAGTATTTT.

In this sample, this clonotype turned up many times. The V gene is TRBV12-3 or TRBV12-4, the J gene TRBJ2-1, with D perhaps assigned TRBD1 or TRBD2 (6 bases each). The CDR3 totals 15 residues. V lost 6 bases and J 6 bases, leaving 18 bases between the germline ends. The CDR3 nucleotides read TGTGCCAGCAGCAGGGTGGGGGGCTCATCCAATGAGCAGTTCTTC. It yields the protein CASSRVGGSSNEQFF.

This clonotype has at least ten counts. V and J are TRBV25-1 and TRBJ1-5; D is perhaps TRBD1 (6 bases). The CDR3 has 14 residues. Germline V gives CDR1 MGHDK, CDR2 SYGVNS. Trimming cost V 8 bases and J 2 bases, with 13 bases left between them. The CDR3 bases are TGTGCCAGCGGCCAGACAGGAGGCAATCAGCCCCAGCATTTT. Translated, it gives CASGQTGGNQPQHF.

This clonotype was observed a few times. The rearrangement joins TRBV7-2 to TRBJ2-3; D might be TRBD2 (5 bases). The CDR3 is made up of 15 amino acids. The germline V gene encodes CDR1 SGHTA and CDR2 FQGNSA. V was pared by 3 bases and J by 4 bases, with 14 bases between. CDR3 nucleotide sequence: TGTGCCAGCAGCTTCATCGCGGGCCGCGCAGATACGCAGTATTTT. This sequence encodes CASSFIAGRADTQYF.

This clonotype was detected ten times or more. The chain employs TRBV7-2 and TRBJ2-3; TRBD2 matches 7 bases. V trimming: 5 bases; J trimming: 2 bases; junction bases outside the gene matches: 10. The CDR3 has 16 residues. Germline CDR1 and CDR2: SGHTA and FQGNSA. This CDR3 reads CASSPPSGTSTDTQYF. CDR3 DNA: TGTGCCAGCAGCCCCCCAAGCGGGACTTCCACAGATACGCAGTATTTT.

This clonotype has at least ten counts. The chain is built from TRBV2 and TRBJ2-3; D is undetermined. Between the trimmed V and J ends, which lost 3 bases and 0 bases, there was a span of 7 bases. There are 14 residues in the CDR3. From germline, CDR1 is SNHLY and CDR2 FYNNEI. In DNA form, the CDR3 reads TGTGCCAGCAGTGACAGGAGAAGCACAGATACGCAGTATTTT. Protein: CASSDRRSTDTQYF.

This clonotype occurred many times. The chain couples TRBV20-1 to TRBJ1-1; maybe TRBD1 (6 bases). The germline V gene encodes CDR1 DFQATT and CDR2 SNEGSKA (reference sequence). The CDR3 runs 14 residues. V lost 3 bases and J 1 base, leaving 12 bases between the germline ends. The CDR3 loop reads CSASFSTGNTEAFF. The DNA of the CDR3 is TGCAGTGCTAGTTTCTCGACAGGGAACACTGAAGCTTTCTTT.

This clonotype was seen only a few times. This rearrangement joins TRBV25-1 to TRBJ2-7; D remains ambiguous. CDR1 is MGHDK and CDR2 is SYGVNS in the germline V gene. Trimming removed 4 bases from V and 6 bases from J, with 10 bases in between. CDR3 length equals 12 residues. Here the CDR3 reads CASSGDGLEQYF. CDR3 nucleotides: TGTGCCAGCAGTGGGGATGGGCTCGAGCAGTACTTC.

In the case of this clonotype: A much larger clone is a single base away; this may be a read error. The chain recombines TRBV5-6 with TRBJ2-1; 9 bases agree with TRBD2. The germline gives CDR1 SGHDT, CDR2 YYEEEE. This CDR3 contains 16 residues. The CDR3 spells CDSSRAPGLAGNEQFF. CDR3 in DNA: TGTGACAGCAGCCGAGCCCCGGGACTAGCTGGCAATGAGCAGTTCTTC.

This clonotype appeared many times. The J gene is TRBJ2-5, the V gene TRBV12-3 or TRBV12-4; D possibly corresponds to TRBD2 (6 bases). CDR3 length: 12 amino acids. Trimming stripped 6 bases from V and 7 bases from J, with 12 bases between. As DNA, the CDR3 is TGTGCCAGCAGCCGATTGCGGGGGACCCAGTACTTC. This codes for CASSRLRGTQYF.

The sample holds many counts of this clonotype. CDR3 region: CASSDPGYGYTF. CDR3 DNA sequence: TGTGCCAGCAGTGATCCGGGATATGGCTACACCTTC. The genes are TRBV12-3 or TRBV12-4 and TRBJ1-2, with D unresolved. V gave up 5 bases and J gave up 5 bases, with 9 bases separating them. The CDR3 runs to 12 residues.